This TCR beta chain was observed in a study of regulatory and conventional T cells in breast cancer. This clonotype has more than one count but fewer than ten. One junction end disagrees with the germline gene, perhaps due to a read error. In TCRdb, the PCR reads were re-called with MiXCR into one record per CDR3 protein. Of around 15,000 distinct CDR3 sequences in the sample, 32% were seen once. The CDR3 extends over 12 amino acids. CDR1 is LGHDT, CDR2 YNNKEL, per germline (reference sequence). This chain links TRBV3-1 with TRBJ2-3, with D hard to call. The sample consisted of conventional T cells from blood. The receptor comes from a female donor in good health. This chain's CDR3 is CASGQAPDTQYF. The CDR3 DNA is TGTGCCAGCGGCCAAGCCCCAGATACGCAGTATTTT.